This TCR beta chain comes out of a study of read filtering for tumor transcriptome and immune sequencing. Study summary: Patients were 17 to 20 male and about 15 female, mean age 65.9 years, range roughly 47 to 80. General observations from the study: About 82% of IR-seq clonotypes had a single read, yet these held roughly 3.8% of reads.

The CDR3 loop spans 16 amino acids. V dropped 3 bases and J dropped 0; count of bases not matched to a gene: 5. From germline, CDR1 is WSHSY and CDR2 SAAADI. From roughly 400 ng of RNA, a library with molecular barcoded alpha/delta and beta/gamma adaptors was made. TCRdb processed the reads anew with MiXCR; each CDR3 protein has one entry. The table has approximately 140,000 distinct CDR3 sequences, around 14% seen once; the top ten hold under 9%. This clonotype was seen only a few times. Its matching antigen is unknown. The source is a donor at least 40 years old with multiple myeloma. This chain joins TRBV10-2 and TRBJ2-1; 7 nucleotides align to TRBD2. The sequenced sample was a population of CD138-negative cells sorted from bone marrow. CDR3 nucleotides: TGCGCCAGCAGTGAACGCGGCGGGAGCTCCTACAATGAGCAGTTCTTC. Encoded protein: CASSERGGSSYNEQFF.